This T cell receptor beta chain was captured by sequencing in a study of cytomegalovirus exposure and HLA in healthy donors. Study results and caveats: Segments of the TCR beta V type were, in most cases, productive about 87% or about 30% of the time in an earlier analysis. In most subjects, TCR beta sequences reportedly gave accurate predictions of HLA-A and HLA-B alleles.

The PCR had 60 Vbeta and 13 Jbeta primers. TCRdb's table, derived via immunoSEQ multiplex PCR, lists solely in-frame clones and lacks some. The sample includes about 160,000 clones, roughly nine tenths seen only once; the top ten take more than 0.7%. In the case of this clone: Antigen: not known.

The CDR3 length is 12 residues. V lost 4 bases to trimming and J lost 4 bases, with 10 bases between them. The germline V gene has CDR1 GTSNPN and CDR2 SVGIG (reference sequence). V usage is TRBV30 and J usage is TRBJ2-5; D perhaps matches TRBD1 (5 bases). The TCR comes from a young woman in good health and CMV-seronegative. Input material: PBMCs. The CDR3, as DNA: TGTGCCTGGACCAGGGTTGCAGAGACCCAGTACTTC. It translates to CAWTRVAETQYF.